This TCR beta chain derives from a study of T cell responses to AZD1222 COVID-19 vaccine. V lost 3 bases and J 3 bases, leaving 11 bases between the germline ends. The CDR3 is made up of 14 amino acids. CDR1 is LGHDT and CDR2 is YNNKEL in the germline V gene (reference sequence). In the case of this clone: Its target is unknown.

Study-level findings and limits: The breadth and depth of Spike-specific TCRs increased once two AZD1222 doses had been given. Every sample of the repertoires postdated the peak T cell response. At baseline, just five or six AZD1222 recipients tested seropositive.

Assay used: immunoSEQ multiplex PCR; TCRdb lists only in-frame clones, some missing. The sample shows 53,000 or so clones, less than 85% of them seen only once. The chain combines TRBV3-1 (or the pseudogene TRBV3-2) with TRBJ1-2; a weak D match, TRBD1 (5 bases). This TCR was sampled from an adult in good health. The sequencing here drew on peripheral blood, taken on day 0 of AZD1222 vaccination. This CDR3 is CASSQDTGDYGYTF. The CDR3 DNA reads TGTGCCAGCAGCCAGGACACGGGCGACTATGGCTACACCTTC.